The present T cell receptor beta chain was sequenced within a study of T cells expressing NK-cell markers. TCRdb reanalyzed the 5' RACE reads and collapses them to one entry per CDR3 protein, without DNA. In all, the sample yields about 260,000 distinct CDR3 sequences. CDR1 SGDLS and CDR2 YYNGEE come from the germline V gene. The CDR3 covers 15 residues. The origin of this receptor is a woman aged 18-69 years in good health. Material: blood T cells: a sorted CD56 or NKG2C T cell subset, CD4+ or CD8+ T cells, or bulk PBMC T cells (not recorded which). V is TRBV9 and J is TRBJ2-1. CDR3 loop: CASSVHGGSYNEQFF.